This TCR beta chain was profiled in a study of blood T cell repertoires in COVID-19. Assay: immunoSEQ multiplex PCR; the TCRdb copy retains only in-frame clones and omits some. The sample carries 60,000 to 75,000 clones, 86% recorded once. There are 13 residues in the CDR3. Between the trimmed V and J ends, which lost 11 bases and 9 bases, there was a span of 20 bases. Germline CDR1 MNHNY, CDR2 SVGAGI (reference sequence). The sequenced sample consisted of peripheral blood. The receptor was isolated from a man aged 70-80 years with active COVID-19. The chain uses TRBV6-6 and TRBJ2-1; D possibly corresponds to TRBD2 (5 bases). CDR3 in amino acids: CALAEGQYGEQFF. CDR3 in DNA: TGTGCCCTAGCCGAGGGTCAATACGGTGAGCAGTTCTTC.